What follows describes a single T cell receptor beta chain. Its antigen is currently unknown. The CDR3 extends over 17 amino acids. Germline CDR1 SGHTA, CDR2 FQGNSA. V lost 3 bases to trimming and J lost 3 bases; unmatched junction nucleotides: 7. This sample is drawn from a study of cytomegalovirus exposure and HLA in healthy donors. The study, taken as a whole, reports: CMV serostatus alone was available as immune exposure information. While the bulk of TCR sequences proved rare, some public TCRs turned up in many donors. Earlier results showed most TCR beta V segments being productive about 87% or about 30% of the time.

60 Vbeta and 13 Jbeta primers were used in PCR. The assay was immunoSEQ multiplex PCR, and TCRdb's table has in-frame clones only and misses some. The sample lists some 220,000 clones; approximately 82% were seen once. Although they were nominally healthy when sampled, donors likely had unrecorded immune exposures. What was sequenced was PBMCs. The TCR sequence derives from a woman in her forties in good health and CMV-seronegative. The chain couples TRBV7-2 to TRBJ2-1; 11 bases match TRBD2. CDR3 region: CASSFPSGGPIYNEQFF. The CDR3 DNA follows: TGTGCCAGCAGCTTTCCTAGCGGGGGGCCCATCTACAATGAGCAGTTCTTC. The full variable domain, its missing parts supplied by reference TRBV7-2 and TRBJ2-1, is GAGVSQSPSNKVTEKGKDVELRCDPISGHTALYWYRQSLGQGLEFLIYFQGNSAPDKSGLPSDRFSAERTGGSVSTLTIQRTQQEDSAVYLCASSFPSGGPIYNEQFFGPGTRLTVL.